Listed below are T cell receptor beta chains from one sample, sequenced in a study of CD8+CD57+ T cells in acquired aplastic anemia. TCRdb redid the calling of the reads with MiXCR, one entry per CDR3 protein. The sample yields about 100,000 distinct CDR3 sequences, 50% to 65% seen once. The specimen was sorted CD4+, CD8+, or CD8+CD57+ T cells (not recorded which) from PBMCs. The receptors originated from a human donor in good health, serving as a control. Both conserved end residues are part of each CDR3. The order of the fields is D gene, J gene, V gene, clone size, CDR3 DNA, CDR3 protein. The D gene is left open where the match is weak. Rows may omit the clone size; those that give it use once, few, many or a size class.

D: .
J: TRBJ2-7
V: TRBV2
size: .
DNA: TGTGCCAGCAGCCCGAGGACCCCGGGGGAGCAGTACTTC
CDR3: CASSPRTPGEQYF

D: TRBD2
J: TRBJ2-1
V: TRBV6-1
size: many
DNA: TGTGCCAGCAGTCTTAGCGGGGACTCCTACAATGAGCAGTTCTTC
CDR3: CASSLSGDSYNEQFF

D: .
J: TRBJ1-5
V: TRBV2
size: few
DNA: TGTGCCAGCAGTGGGACAGATGGTCAGCCCCAGCATTTT
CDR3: CASSGTDGQPQHF

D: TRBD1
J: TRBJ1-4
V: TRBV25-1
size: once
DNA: TGTGCCAGCAGCTCAGGGGGTACGAGTGAAAAACTGTTTTTT
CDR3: CASSSGGTSEKLFF

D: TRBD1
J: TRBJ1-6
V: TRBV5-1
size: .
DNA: TGCGCCAGCAGCTTGGTCGGGACAGGTCCTAATTCACCCCTCCACTTT
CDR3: CASSLVGTGPNSPLHF

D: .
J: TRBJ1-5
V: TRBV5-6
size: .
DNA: TGTGCCAGCAGCTTCCCCGATCAGCCCCGGCATTTT
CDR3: CASSFPDQPRHF

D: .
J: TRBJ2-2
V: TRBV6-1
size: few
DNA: TGTGCCAGCAGTGAAGATCCCTTCGGGAAGAACACCGGGGAGCTGTTTTTT
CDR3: CASSEDPFGKNTGELFF

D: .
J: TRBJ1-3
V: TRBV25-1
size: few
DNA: TGTGCCAGCAGTACTGGAAACACCATATATTTT
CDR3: CASSTGNTIYF

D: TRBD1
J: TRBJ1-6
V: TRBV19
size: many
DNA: TGTGCCAGTAGCGACAGGGGCTTATATTCACCCCTCCACTTT
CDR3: CASSDRGLYSPLHF

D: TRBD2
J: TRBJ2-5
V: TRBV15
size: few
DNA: TGTGCCACCAGCAGATTACTAGCGGGAGTGTTGGAGACCCAGTACTTC
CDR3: CATSRLLAGVLETQYF

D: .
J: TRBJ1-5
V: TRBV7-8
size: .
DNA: TGTGCCAGCAGCTTGGTATTAAATCAGCCCCAGCATTTT
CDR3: CASSLVLNQPQHF

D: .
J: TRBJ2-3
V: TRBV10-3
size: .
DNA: TGTGCCATCAGTGAGTTTGGCACAGATACGCAGTATTTT
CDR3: CAISEFGTDTQYF

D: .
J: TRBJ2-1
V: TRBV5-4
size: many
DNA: TGTGCCAGCAGCTTGGTCGGGGTTAATGAGCAGTTCTTC
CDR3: CASSLVGVNEQFF

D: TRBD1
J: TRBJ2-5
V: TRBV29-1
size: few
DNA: TGCAGCGCGGGACAGCGCGGGACCCAGTACTTC
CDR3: CSAGQRGTQYF

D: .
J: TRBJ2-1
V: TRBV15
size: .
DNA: TGTGCCACCAGCAAGGCGGGCCTCTACAATGAGCAGTTCTTC
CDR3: CATSKAGLYNEQFF

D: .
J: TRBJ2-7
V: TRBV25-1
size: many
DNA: TGTGCCAGCAGTGGGGGGGGCAGGGGCTCCTACGAGCAGTACTTC
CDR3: CASSGGGRGSYEQYF

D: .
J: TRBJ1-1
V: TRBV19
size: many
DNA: TGTGCCAGTAGTATTCCGGGACGGATGAACACTGAAGCTTTCTTT
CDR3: CASSIPGRMNTEAFF

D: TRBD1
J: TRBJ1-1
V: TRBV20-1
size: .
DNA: TGCAGTGCTACAACAGGGGGCTCAGACACTGAAGCTTTCTTT
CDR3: CSATTGGSDTEAFF

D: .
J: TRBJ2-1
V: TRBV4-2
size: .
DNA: TGTGCCAGCAGCGCGACGGGGTTCGACTGGGGTGAGCAGTTCTTC
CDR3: CASSATGFDWGEQFF

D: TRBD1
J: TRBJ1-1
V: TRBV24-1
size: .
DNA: TGTGCCACCAGTGTCAACGACAGGGGGCATACTGAAGCTTTCTTT
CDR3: CATSVNDRGHTEAFF

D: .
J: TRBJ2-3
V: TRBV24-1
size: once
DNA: TGTGCCACCAGTGATTGGAGGGTGGATACGCAGTATTTT
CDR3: CATSDWRVDTQYF

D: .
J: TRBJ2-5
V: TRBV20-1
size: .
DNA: TGCAGTGCTAGACCTGACCCTTTGGGGGAGACCCAGTACTTC
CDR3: CSARPDPLGETQYF